Here is one TCR beta chain with its context. These data belong to a study of blood T cell repertoires in COVID-19. Study-wide context: In each case, the material was cDNA or gDNA derived from T cells, B-cell-depleted T cells, or PBMCs.

Methods used by the authors: Nucleated cell counts were estimated from reference gene primer amplification. Some clones are missing from TCRdb's copy, which holds only in-frame ones; the method was immunoSEQ multiplex PCR. For V, J and clone size, that table is used; D and trimming come from the DNA. There are fewer than 45,000 clones in the sample; around four fifths occur only once, and 4% to 6% lies in the top ten. Source material: peripheral blood. This receptor was taken from a man over 45 with active COVID-19.

CDR3 region: CASSGQVHYNEQFF. CDR3 coding DNA: TGTGCCAGTAGCGGACAGGTGCACTACAATGAGCAGTTCTTC. V usage is TRBV19 and J usage is TRBJ2-1, with TRBD1 matching 7 bases. Germline CDR1 reads LNHDA; CDR2 reads SQIVND (reference sequence). This CDR3 contains 14 residues. V trimming: 6 bases; J trimming: 3 bases; junction bases outside the gene matches: 5. Filled out from reference TRBV19 and TRBJ2-1, the complete variable domain reads DGGITQSPKYLFRKEGQNVTLSCEQNLNHDAMYWYRQDPGQGLRLIYYSQIVNDFQKGDIAEGYSVSREKKESFPLTVTSAQKNPTAFYLCASSGQVHYNEQFFGPGTRLTVL.